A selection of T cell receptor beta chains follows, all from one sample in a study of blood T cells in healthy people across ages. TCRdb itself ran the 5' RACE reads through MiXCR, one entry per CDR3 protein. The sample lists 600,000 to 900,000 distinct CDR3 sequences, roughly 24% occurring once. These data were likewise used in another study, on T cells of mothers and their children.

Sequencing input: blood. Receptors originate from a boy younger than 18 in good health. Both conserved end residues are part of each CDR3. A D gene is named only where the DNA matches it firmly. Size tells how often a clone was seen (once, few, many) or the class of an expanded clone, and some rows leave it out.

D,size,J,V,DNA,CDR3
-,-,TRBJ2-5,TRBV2,TGTGCCAGCAGTGGGGACTCCTCAGAGACCCAGTACTTC,CASSGDSSETQYF
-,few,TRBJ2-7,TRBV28,TGTGCCAGCACCCCTCCGGGACCGGGAGCGGGGCAGTACTTC,CASTPPGPGAGQYF
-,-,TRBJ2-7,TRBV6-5,TGTGCCAGCAGTTACTCTATAGGTTCCGGAACCTACGAGCAGTACTTC,CASSYSIGSGTYEQYF
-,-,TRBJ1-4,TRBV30,TGTGCCTGGAGCTCGACATCGGGTAATGAAAAACTGTTTTTT,CAWSSTSGNEKLFF
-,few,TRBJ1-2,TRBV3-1,TGTGCCAGCAGCCACGGAGCGGGAGGAGGCTACACCTTC,CASSHGAGGGYTF
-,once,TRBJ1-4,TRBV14,TGTGCCAGCAGCCAAGCGGCATCTTTGGGGGAAAAACTGTTTTTT,CASSQAASLGEKLFF
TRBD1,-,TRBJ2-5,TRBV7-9,TGTGCCAGCAGCTTGGACAGGTGGCAAGAGACCCAGTACTTC,CASSLDRWQETQYF
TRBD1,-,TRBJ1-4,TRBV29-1,TGCAGCTCATCGACAGGGGTGGGTGAAAAACTGTTTTTT,CSSSTGVGEKLFF
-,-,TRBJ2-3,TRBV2,TGTGCCAGCAGTGAAGCGCAGGGCAGCACAGATACGCAGTATTTT,CASSEAQGSTDTQYF
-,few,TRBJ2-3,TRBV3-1,TGTGCCAGCAGCCAGACAGCGGTAACAGATACGCAGTATTTT,CASSQTAVTDTQYF
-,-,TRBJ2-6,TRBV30,TGTGCCTGGAGTAAAGGGGGCTCTGGGGCCAACGTCCTGACTTTC,CAWSKGGSGANVLTF
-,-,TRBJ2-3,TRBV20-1,TGCAGTGCTAGCGGGGGGCCAACAGATACGCAGTATTTT,CSASGGPTDTQYF
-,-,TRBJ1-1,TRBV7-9,TGTGCCAGCAGCTCTTACTTAGGGACGCTCATGAACACTGAAGCTTTCTTT,CASSSYLGTLMNTEAFF
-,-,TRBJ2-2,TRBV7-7,TGTGCTAGCAGCAAGTTTAGACCCTCGGGCGGGGAGCTGTTTTTT,CASSKFRPSGGELFF
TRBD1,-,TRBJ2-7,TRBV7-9,TGTGCCAGCAGCCTAGAGGACAGGGGGATCTACTTC,CASSLEDRGIYF
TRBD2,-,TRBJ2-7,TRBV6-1,TGTGCCAGCAGGACTAGCGGGGGGGCCCTCTACGAGCAGTACTTC,CASRTSGGALYEQYF
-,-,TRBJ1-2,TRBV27,TGTGCCAGCAGTTCCCACAGGGATCCCTACTATGGCTACACCTTC,CASSSHRDPYYGYTF
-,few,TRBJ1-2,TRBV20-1,TGCAGTGCAGGAGACGGTAACTATGGCTACACCTTC,CSAGDGNYGYTF
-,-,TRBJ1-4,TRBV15,TGTGCCACCAGCAGAGATATTGCGGAAAAACTGTTTTTT,CATSRDIAEKLFF
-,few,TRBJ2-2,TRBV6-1,TGTGCCAGCAGTGTTATGGACCGGAACACCGGGGAGCTGTTTTTT,CASSVMDRNTGELFF
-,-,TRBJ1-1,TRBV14,TGTGCCAGCAGCCAAGATCCCAGGGCGGAAGCTTTCTTT,CASSQDPRAEAFF
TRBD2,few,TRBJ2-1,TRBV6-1,TGTGCCAGCAGTGAAAATTGGGCTAGCGGTGAGCAGTTCTTC,CASSENWASGEQFF
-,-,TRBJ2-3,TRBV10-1,TGCGCCAGCAGCCCCCGGGACGCCACAGATACGCAGTATTTT,CASSPRDATDTQYF
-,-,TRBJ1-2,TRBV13,TGTGCCAGCAGCTCGGCCGAGACAGCCGCTAACTATGGCTACACCTTC,CASSSAETAANYGYTF
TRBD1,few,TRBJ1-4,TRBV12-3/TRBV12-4,TGTGCCAGCAGCCCCGGGACAGGGGCTATCGAAAAACTGTTTTTT,CASSPGTGAIEKLFF
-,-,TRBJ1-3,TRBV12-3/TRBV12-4,TGTGCCAGCAGCAGGCCGCCAGGGTCAGGAAACACCATATATTTT,CASSRPPGSGNTIYF
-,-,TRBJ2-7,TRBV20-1,TGCAGTGCTAGTACATACGAGTACGGCTTTAACGTCCTCCCAATCTACGAGCAGTACTTC,CSASTYEYGFNVLPIYEQYF
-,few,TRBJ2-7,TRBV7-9,TGTGCCAGCAGCTTCGCCGCCGAGCAGTACTTC,CASSFAAEQYF
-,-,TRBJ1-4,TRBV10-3,TGTACCATCAGTGAGTCCCAGACCTCTGCAACTAATGAAAAACTGTTTTTT,CTISESQTSATNEKLFF
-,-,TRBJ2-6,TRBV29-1,TGCAGCGTTCAGAGCTCTGGGGCCAACGTCCTGACTTTC,CSVQSSGANVLTF
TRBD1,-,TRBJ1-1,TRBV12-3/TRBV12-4,TGTGCCAGCAGTCTCAGGGGGCTAGACGCTTTCTTT,CASSLRGLDAFF
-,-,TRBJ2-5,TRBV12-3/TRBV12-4,TGTGCCAGCAGTCCTACTAAGGGGACGGACCAAGAGACCCAGTACTTC,CASSPTKGTDQETQYF
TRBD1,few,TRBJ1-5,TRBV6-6,TGTGCCAGCAGTTACAGGGGGCATCAGCCCCAGCATTTT,CASSYRGHQPQHF
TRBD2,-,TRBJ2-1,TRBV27,TGTGCCAGCAATACGTACGGGACTAGCTCCTACAATGAGCAGTTCTTC,CASNTYGTSSYNEQFF
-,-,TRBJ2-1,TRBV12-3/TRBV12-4,TGTGCCAGCAGTTCGGCCGCGGGCGCCTACAATGAGCAGTTCTTC,CASSSAAGAYNEQFF
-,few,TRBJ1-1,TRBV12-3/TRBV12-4,TGTGCCAGCAGTTTCGAGACGGGCCTCACTGAAGCTTTCTTT,CASSFETGLTEAFF
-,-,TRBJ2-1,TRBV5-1,TGCGCCAGCAGCTATGACTTCAACAATGAGCAGTTCTTC,CASSYDFNNEQFF
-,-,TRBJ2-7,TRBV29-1,TGCAGCGTTGAAAGACAGAGCTCCTACGAGCAGTACTTC,CSVERQSSYEQYF
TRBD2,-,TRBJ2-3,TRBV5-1,TGCGCCAGCAGCCGCGGGGGGCCAGGGGATACGCAGTATTTT,CASSRGGPGDTQYF
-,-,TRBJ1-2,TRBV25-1,TGTGCCAGCAGTGAATCGGCAGGAACTAACTATGGCTACACCTTC,CASSESAGTNYGYTF
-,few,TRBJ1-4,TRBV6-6,TGTGCCAGCAGTTACTCGATCAGGATTGGGGAAAAACTGTTTTTT,CASSYSIRIGEKLFF
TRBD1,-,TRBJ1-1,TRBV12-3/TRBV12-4,TGTGCCAGCAGCCCTGGACAGGGGGTGGCTGAAGCTTTCTTT,CASSPGQGVAEAFF
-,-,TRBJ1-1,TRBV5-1,TGCGCCAGCAGCTCTGACATTCTCATGAACACTGAAGCTTTCTTT,CASSSDILMNTEAFF
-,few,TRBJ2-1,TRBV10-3,TGTGCCATCAGTGAGTGGCAGACAGAGCAGTTCTTC,CAISEWQTEQFF
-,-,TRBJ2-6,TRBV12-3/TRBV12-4,TGTGCCAGCAGTCCTCGTACCATTCAGGGCTCTGGGGCCAACGTCCTGACTTTC,CASSPRTIQGSGANVLTF
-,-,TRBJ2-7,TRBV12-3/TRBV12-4,TGTGCCAGCAGTTTGGGACCTGAGCCTCTCTACGAGCAGTACTTC,CASSLGPEPLYEQYF
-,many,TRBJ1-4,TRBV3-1,TGTGCCAGCAGCTCCAGCCCAACTAATGAAAAACTGTTTTTT,CASSSSPTNEKLFF
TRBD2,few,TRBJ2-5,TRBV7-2,TGTGCCAGCAGGGCCGGGACTAGCGGGGGAGAGACCCAGTACTTC,CASRAGTSGGETQYF
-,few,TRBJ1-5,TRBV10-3,TGTGCCATGAAGGTCCGGAGGGGAGGGAGCAATCAGCCCCAGCATTTT,CAMKVRRGGSNQPQHF
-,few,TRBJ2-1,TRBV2,TGTGCCAGCAGTGAGGATGCAGGGAGTGGGAGTTCTGAGCAGTTCTTC,CASSEDAGSGSSEQFF
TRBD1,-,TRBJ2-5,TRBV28,TGTGCCAGCAGCCCGGGACAGGGAAAGAGACAAGAGACCCAGTACTTC,CASSPGQGKRQETQYF